Listed below are T cell receptor beta chains from one sample, sequenced in a study of Graves' ophthalmopathy and Graves' hyperthyroidism. From the multiplex PCR reads, TCRdb called clonotypes with MiXCR, one entry per CDR3 protein. The sample lists around 1.1 million distinct CDR3 sequences, about 40% occurring once. Specimen: peripheral blood or thyroid tissue (not recorded which). These receptors were collected from an adult man with Graves' hyperthyroidism. Each CDR3 is given with its conserved first and last residue. Fields, in order: V gene, D gene, J gene, clone size, CDR3 DNA, CDR3 protein. A D gene is named only where the DNA matches it firmly. Where a row states a size, it is once, few, many or the class of an expanded clone; other rows omit it.

V: TRBV7-9; D: TRBD1; J: TRBJ2-6; size: many; DNA: TGTGCCAGCAGCTCGAGCGGGTCGGCAGGGGGCGGTGGGGCCAACGTCCTGACTTTC; CDR3: CASSSSGSAGGGGANVLTF
V: TRBV10-3; D: TRBD1; J: TRBJ2-7; size: many; DNA: TGTGCCATCAGACTCGGGACAGGTATTGGCGAGCAGTACTTC; CDR3: CAIRLGTGIGEQYF
V: TRBV6-5; D: NA; J: TRBJ2-7; size: once; DNA: TGTGCCAGCAGACACGGGGTGGGGGGCTACGAGCAGTACTTC; CDR3: CASRHGVGGYEQYF
V: TRBV24-1; D: NA; J: TRBJ2-5; size: NA; DNA: TGTGCCACCAGTGATATTCTAGAGACCCAGTACTTC; CDR3: CATSDILETQYF
V: TRBV20-1; D: NA; J: TRBJ2-7; size: many; DNA: TGCAGTGCTAGGCCCCTAAGCTCCTACGAGCAGTACTTC; CDR3: CSARPLSSYEQYF
V: TRBV6-5; D: NA; J: TRBJ2-5; size: few; DNA: TGTGCCAGCAGCCTTTCGACCGGGACTTTTCAAGAGACCCAGTACTTC; CDR3: CASSLSTGTFQETQYF
V: TRBV10-3; D: NA; J: TRBJ1-3; size: many; DNA: TGTGCCATCAGTGAGCGGCCAGACTTCTCTGGAAACACCATATATTTT; CDR3: CAISERPDFSGNTIYF
V: TRBV29-1; D: NA; J: TRBJ1-2; size: NA; DNA: TGCAGCGTTGAAGAGTCACAGACCTATGGCTACACCTTC; CDR3: CSVEESQTYGYTF
V: TRBV20-1; D: NA; J: TRBJ1-1; size: NA; DNA: TGCAGTGCTAGAGATTCCGGCAGGGAGGGGGGTACTGAAGCTTTCTTT; CDR3: CSARDSGREGGTEAFF
V: TRBV9; D: NA; J: TRBJ1-6; size: few; DNA: TGTGCCAGCAGTCCCCAATTTCCGGGACCCGGAAAATCACCCCTCCACTTT; CDR3: CASSPQFPGPGKSPLHF
V: TRBV5-5; D: NA; J: TRBJ2-5; size: NA; DNA: TGTGCCAGCAGCTTGGAGGGGCCCCAGTACTTC; CDR3: CASSLEGPQYF
V: TRBV12-3/TRBV12-4; D: TRBD1; J: TRBJ1-5; size: NA; DNA: TGTGCCAGCAGTTTATGGGACAGGGGGTACGATCAGCCCCAGCATTTT; CDR3: CASSLWDRGYDQPQHF
V: TRBV12-3/TRBV12-4; D: NA; J: TRBJ1-1; size: few; DNA: TGTGCCAGCAGTTTAGTGAAGCGAAGGGGACACAACACTGAAGCTTTCTTT; CDR3: CASSLVKRRGHNTEAFF
V: TRBV7-3; D: TRBD1; J: TRBJ1-2; size: NA; DNA: TGTGCCAGCAGCTTAGAGGGACAGGCGTTTCATGGCTACACCTTC; CDR3: CASSLEGQAFHGYTF
V: TRBV2; D: NA; J: TRBJ1-2; size: many; DNA: TGTGCCAGCCTTGGTATCACGGGGAATGGCTACACCTTC; CDR3: CASLGITGNGYTF
V: TRBV7-8; D: TRBD1; J: TRBJ1-5; size: NA; DNA: TGTGCCAGCAGTGAAGAGGGACAGGGGATTCAGCCCCAGCATTTT; CDR3: CASSEEGQGIQPQHF
V: TRBV20-1; D: NA; J: TRBJ1-6; size: few; DNA: TGCAGTGCCCTTCTGACAGGAGACTATAATTCACCCCTCCACTTT; CDR3: CSALLTGDYNSPLHF
V: TRBV7-2; D: NA; J: TRBJ1-2; size: NA; DNA: TGTGCCAGCACCGCGGGCTGGGGATACACCTTC; CDR3: CASTAGWGYTF
V: TRBV7-6; D: NA; J: TRBJ2-7; size: NA; DNA: TGTGCCAGCAGCCCGGACCCGAGCTCCTACGAGCAGTACTTC; CDR3: CASSPDPSSYEQYF
V: TRBV2; D: NA; J: TRBJ2-7; size: many; DNA: TGTGCCAGCACCCCTGGTTCGGGTAACTACGAGCAGTACTTC; CDR3: CASTPGSGNYEQYF
V: TRBV7-9; D: NA; J: TRBJ1-5; size: many; DNA: TGTGCCAGCAGCCTATGGTCTGGAGATAGGGGCTATAGCAATCAGCCCCAGCATTTT; CDR3: CASSLWSGDRGYSNQPQHF
V: TRBV6-6; D: NA; J: TRBJ2-5; size: NA; DNA: TGTGCCAGCAGTTACGAATCCGTGAAGACCCAGTACTTC; CDR3: CASSYESVKTQYF
V: TRBV5-1; D: NA; J: TRBJ2-7; size: many; DNA: TGCGCCAGCAGTAGGGGAGCAACCTACGAGCAGTACTTC; CDR3: CASSRGATYEQYF
V: TRBV7-9; D: NA; J: TRBJ2-2; size: NA; DNA: TGTGCCAGCAGCTCCCCTGCCCCCACCGGGGAGCTGTTTTTT; CDR3: CASSSPAPTGELFF
V: TRBV7-9; D: TRBD1; J: TRBJ2-6; size: NA; DNA: TGTGCCAGCAGCCCTCGTGGACAGGGAAGCAACTCTGGGGCCAACGTCCTGACTTTC; CDR3: CASSPRGQGSNSGANVLTF
V: TRBV6-6; D: NA; J: TRBJ1-5; size: NA; DNA: TGTGCCAGCCGGGACACTCTCAATCAGCCCCAGCATTTT; CDR3: CASRDTLNQPQHF
V: TRBV14; D: NA; J: TRBJ2-5; size: many; DNA: TGTGCCAGCAGGAATTCGGGTGGGGAGACCCAGTACTTC; CDR3: CASRNSGGETQYF
V: TRBV7-9; D: NA; J: TRBJ2-5; size: NA; DNA: TGTGCCAGCAGCGATGAACGGGACGGACAAGAGACCCAGTACTTC; CDR3: CASSDERDGQETQYF
V: TRBV9; D: TRBD2; J: TRBJ2-7; size: NA; DNA: TGTGCCAGCACCCACGCGGGAGCCTACGAGCAGTACTTC; CDR3: CASTHAGAYEQYF
V: TRBV19; D: TRBD1; J: TRBJ1-5; size: many; DNA: TGTGCCAGTAGACGACCGGGACAGGGTTTTCAGCCCCAGCATTTT; CDR3: CASRRPGQGFQPQHF
V: TRBV3-1; D: NA; J: TRBJ2-2; size: NA; DNA: TGTGCCAGCAGCCAAGAAGCTAAACTAGCTGACACCGGGGAGCTGTTTTTT; CDR3: CASSQEAKLADTGELFF
V: TRBV14; D: NA; J: TRBJ1-1; size: many; DNA: TGTGCCAGCAGCCAAGACCTGGGAAAAAACACTGAAGCTTTCTTT; CDR3: CASSQDLGKNTEAFF